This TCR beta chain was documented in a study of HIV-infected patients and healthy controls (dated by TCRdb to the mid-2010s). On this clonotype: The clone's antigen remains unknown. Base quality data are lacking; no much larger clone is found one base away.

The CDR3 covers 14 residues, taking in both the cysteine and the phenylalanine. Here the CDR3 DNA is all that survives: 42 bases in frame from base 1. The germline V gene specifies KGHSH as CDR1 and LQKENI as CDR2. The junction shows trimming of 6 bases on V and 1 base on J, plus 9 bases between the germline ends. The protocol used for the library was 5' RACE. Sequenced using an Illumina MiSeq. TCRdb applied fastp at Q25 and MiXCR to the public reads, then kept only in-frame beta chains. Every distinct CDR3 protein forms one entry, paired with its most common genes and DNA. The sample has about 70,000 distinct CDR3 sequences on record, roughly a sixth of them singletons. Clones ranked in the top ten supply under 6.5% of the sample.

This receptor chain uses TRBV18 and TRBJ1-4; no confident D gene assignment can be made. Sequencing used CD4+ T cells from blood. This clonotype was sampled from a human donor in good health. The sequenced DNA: TGTGCCAGCTCCGCGACGGGAACTAATGAAAAACTGTTTTTT. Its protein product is CASSATGTNEKLFF.